Below, 14 T cell receptor beta chains from the same sample are listed, as sequenced in a study of human T cells and chemical hapten exposure. TCRdb itself ran the RACE reads through MiXCR, one entry per CDR3 protein. The sample comprises a few hundred thousand distinct CDR3 sequences, nearly 6.5% of which are singletons, and around 5.8% rests with the top ten. Time point noted: patch test 2, 6 weeks after DPC sensitization. Treatment given: therapeutic diphenylcyclopropenone sensitization with weekly scalp DPC. The sample in question was whole blood, obtained in connection with sensitization to the hapten diphenylcyclopropenone (DPC). The receptors originated from a woman aged 18-30 years with alopecia areata. Some clones in this sample may be carry-over from other donors' samples.

This clonotype came up many times. The V call is TRBV4-3, the J call TRBJ2-3; 10 nucleotides align to TRBD2. The CDR3 covers 17 residues. V trimming: 0 bases; J trimming: 2 bases; junction bases outside the gene matches: 5. The germline V gene has CDR1 LGHNA and CDR2 YSLEER. As DNA, the CDR3 is TGCGCCAGCAGCCAAGATTTCAGCGGGGGGGCCACAGATACGCAGTATTTT. It translates to CASSQDFSGGATDTQYF.

In this sample, this clonotype turned up a few times. The chain carries TRBV4-2 and TRBJ2-4; 8 positions agree with TRBD2. Germline CDR1 is LGHNA and CDR2 is YNFKEQ. The CDR3 is 15 amino acids. The trim removed 1 base at V and 8 bases at J, leaving 7 bases unmatched. The CDR3 loop is CASSQGRPGGDIQYF. CDR3 nucleotide sequence: TGTGCCAGCAGCCAAGGACGCCCGGGGGGGGACATTCAGTACTTC.

This chain joins TRBV5-1 and TRBJ2-3; 7 nucleotides match TRBD1. CDR3 length: 14 amino acids. The V segment lost 1 base and the J segment 7 bases; nucleotides outside the gene matches: 6. Per germline, CDR1 SGHRS and CDR2 YFSETQ. The DNA for the CDR3 is TGCGCCAGCAGCTTGATGGAAGGGGGCAATACGCAGTATTTT. Protein sequence: CASSLMEGGNTQYF.

This clonotype has a handful of counts. V and J are TRBV15 and TRBJ1-1, with 8 positions matching TRBD1. J gave up 4 bases and V 4 bases, and 5 bases lay outside the gene matches. CDR3 length equals 14 residues. Per germline, CDR1 LNHNV and CDR2 YYDKDF (reference sequence). CDR3 sequence: CATSIGQGGTEAFF. The CDR3 DNA is TGTGCCACCAGCATTGGACAGGGAGGCACTGAAGCTTTCTTT.

This rearrangement joins TRBV3-1 to TRBJ1-5; D uncertain. The CDR3 consists of 15 residues. The V gene lost 4 bases and the J gene lost 1 base, with 11 bases spanning the gap. In germline, CDR1 is LGHDT, CDR2 YNNKEL (reference sequence). For the CDR3, the DNA is TGTGCCAGCAGCCCAGCCATGGGCAGCAATCAGCCCCAGCATTTT. Its protein is CASSPAMGSNQPQHF.

The chain combines TRBV18 with TRBJ1-2, with D possibly TRBD1 on 5 matching bases. The CDR3 is made up of 14 amino acids. From germline, CDR1 is KGHSH and CDR2 LQKENI. Deletions cut 6 bases from V and 8 bases from J, with 19 bases between. The CDR3, as DNA: TGTGCCAGCTCTCTAAATGAAGACAGTCGCGGCTACACCTTC. Its translation is CASSLNEDSRGYTF. The full variable domain, completed using reference TRBV18 and TRBJ1-2, is NAGVMQNPRHLVRRRGQEARLRCSPMKGHSHVYWYRQLPEEGLKFMVYLQKENIIDESGMPKERFSAEFPKEGPSILRIQQVVRGDSAAYFCASSLNEDSRGYTFGSGTRLTVV.

This clonotype was counted many times. This chain connects TRBV29-1 to TRBJ1-2, with a weak D call TRBD1 (5 bases). CDR1 is SQVTM and CDR2 is ANQGSEA in the germline V gene. The ends were cut back, 6 bases at V and 8 bases at J, with 13 bases in the middle. The CDR3 length is 11 residues. CDR3 nucleotide sequence: TGCAGCGTATTGGCGGGGACCGGCTACACCTTC. Translated, it gives CSVLAGTGYTF. Full variable domain (rest looked up from reference TRBV29-1 and TRBJ1-2): SAVISQKPSRDICQRGTSLTIQCQVDSQVTMMFWYRQQPGQSLTLIATANQGSEATYESGFVIDKFPISRPNLTFSTLTVSNMSPEDSSIYLCSVLAGTGYTFGSGTRLTVV.

A few counts support this clonotype. The CDR3 DNA sequence: TGCAGTGCTAGATCAGGACTAGCGGGGGGGCAAGGGTCTACGCAGTATTTT. Translation gives CSARSGLAGGQGSTQYF. This sequence joins TRBV20-1 and TRBJ2-3; 15 positions agree with TRBD2. The J segment lost 8 bases and the V segment lost 2 bases, leaving 11 bases of the junction unmatched. Germline CDR1 DFQATT, CDR2 SNEGSKA (reference sequence). The CDR3 has 17 amino acids.

The chain joins TRBV5-1 to TRBJ1-2; 9 bases are a match to TRBD1. Trimming took 4 bases from V and 4 from J; bases not matched to a gene: 2. The germline V gene encodes CDR1 SGHRS and CDR2 YFSETQ. This CDR3 has 13 residues. The CDR3 region has the DNA TGCGCCAGCAGCGCACAGGGGGCCTATGGCTACACCTTC. It yields the protein CASSAQGAYGYTF. Looking up the rest from reference TRBV5-1 and TRBJ1-2 gives the full variable domain: KAGVTQTPRYLIKTRGQQVTLSCSPISGHRSVSWYQQTPGQGLQFLFEYFSETQRNKGNFPGRFSGRQFSNSRSEMNVSTLELGDSALYLCASSAQGAYGYTFGSGTRLTVV.

This clonotype has a handful of counts. The chain uses TRBV6-2 or TRBV6-3 and TRBJ1-2; D may be TRBD1 (5 bases). Trimming took 2 bases from V and 4 from J, leaving 11 bases between them. The germline CDR1 and CDR2 sequences are MNHEY and SVGEGT. The CDR3 contains 14 residues. CDR3 nucleotides: TGTGCCAGCAGTTACGGCGCAGGGATCTATGGCTACACCTTC. Amino acids: CASSYGAGIYGYTF.

The rearrangement joins TRBV5-1 to TRBJ2-7, with D possibly TRBD1 on 6 matching bases. The ends were cut back, 7 bases at V and 7 bases at J, with 18 bases in the middle. The CDR3 has 13 amino acids. Germline V gene sequence: CDR1 SGHRS, CDR2 YFSETQ. CDR3 in amino acids: CASSYGQPGEQYF. The CDR3 coding sequence is TGCGCCAGCTCTTACGGACAGCCGGGGGAGCAGTACTTC. Full variable domain (remainder filled in from reference TRBV5-1 and TRBJ2-7): KAGVTQTPRYLIKTRGQQVTLSCSPISGHRSVSWYQQTPGQGLQFLFEYFSETQRNKGNFPGRFSGRQFSNSRSEMNVSTLELGDSALYLCASSYGQPGEQYFGPGTRLTVT.

By share of the sample, this clonotype is medium-sized. The chain employs TRBV4-3 and TRBJ2-7; the D gene is possibly TRBD2 (5 bases). This CDR3 contains 13 residues. V lost 0 bases to trimming and J lost 3 bases, with 6 bases between them. In germline, CDR1 is LGHNA, CDR2 YSLEER. The CDR3 spells CASSQERDYEQYF. CDR3 DNA sequence: TGCGCCAGCAGCCAAGAGAGGGACTACGAGCAGTACTTC.

The chain is built from TRBV7-3 and TRBJ2-1; 9 bases agree with TRBD1. The CDR3 has 14 residues. V was clipped by 3 bases and J by 5 bases; unmatched bases: 2. From germline, CDR1 is SGHTA and CDR2 FQGTGA. CDR3 in DNA: TGTGCCAGCAGCTTTACAGGGGGCCACAATGAGCAGTTCTTC. Its translation: CASSFTGGHNEQFF.

The gene calls are TRBV12-3 or TRBV12-4 and TRBJ1-1, with 10 bases identical to TRBD1. J was trimmed by 1 base and V by 4 bases; bases with no gene match: 3. The CDR3 is 15 residues long. In DNA form, the CDR3 reads TGTGCCAGCAGTTACTGGGACAGGGGGAACACTGAAGCTTTCTTT. Translated: CASSYWDRGNTEAFF.